This T cell receptor (beta chain) was sequenced in a study of blood T cell repertoires in COVID-19. Study-wide background: Specimens from acute and convalescent COVID-19 originated in the United States, Italy and Spain. From T cells, B-cell-depleted T cells, or PBMCs came the material, which was cDNA or gDNA.

The protocol was immunoSEQ multiplex PCR, while the TCRdb copy is restricted to in-frame clones and leaves out a portion. The sample includes 150,000 to 200,000 clones, roughly nine tenths seen only once; the top ten take 1.5% to 2%. V lost 2 bases, J lost 4 bases, and 5 bases stayed unmatched. This CDR3 is built from 14 residues. In germline, CDR1 is MNHEY, CDR2 SVGEGT. J is TRBJ2-7 and V is TRBV6-2 or TRBV6-3, with TRBD1 matching over 7 bases. This clonotype originated in a man between 18 and 35 years old who had recovered from COVID-19. Material: peripheral blood. As DNA, the CDR3 is TGTGCCAGCAGTTACAACGAGGGGGCGTACGAGCAGTACTTC. Translated, it gives CASSYNEGAYEQYF.